This entry describes one T cell receptor beta chain. Its specificity is not known. TCR beta CDR3 regions were amplified from RNA transcripts. A set of HTBI primers served as the primers for a first-round RT-PCR of the TCR CDR3. TCRdb recomputed calls from the multiplex PCR reads with MiXCR, one row per CDR3 protein. The sample includes 550,000 to 650,000 distinct CDR3 sequences, 12% to 15% seen only once; the top ten take around 14%. Exclusions: uncontrolled infection, other autoimmune disease, pregnancy, lactation. These data originate in a study of T cells in Graves' hyperthyroidism and ophthalmopathy. General observations from the study: Ophthalmopathy and stable hyperthyroidism were told apart by a 13 V-J model. Before onset, ophthalmopathy was predicted by the model a median approximately 6.6 months earlier.

This CDR3 spans 13 amino acids. V dropped 3 bases and J dropped 4 bases, with 12 bases sitting between them. Germline V gene lookup returns CDR1 SQVTM and CDR2 ANQGSEA. The sequenced sample consisted of blood. The clonotype originates from a woman aged 40 to 49 with Graves' hyperthyroidism. V usage is TRBV29-1 and J usage is TRBJ1-1; D call uncertain. CDR3 nucleotides: TGCAGCGTTGACCTCGGTAGAAGCACTGAAGCTTTCTTT. It codes for CSVDLGRSTEAFF.